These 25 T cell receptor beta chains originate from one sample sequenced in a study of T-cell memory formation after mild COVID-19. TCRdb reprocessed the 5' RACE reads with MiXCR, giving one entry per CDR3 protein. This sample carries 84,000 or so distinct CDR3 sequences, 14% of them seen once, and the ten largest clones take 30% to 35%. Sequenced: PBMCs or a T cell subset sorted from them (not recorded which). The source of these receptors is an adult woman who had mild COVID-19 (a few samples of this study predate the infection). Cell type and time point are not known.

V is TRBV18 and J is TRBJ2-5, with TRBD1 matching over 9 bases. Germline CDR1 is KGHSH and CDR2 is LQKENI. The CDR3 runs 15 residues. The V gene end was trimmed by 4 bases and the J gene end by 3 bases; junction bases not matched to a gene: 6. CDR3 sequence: CASSRRTGEEETQYF. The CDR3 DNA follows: TGTGCCAGCTCACGTCGGACAGGGGAGGAAGAGACCCAGTACTTC.

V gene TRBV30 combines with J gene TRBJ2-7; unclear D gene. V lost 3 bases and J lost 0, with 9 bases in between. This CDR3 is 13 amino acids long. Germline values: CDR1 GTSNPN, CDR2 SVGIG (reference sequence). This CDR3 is CAWSALSSYEQYF. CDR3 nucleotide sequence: TGTGCCTGGAGCGCTCTAAGCTCCTACGAGCAGTACTTC.

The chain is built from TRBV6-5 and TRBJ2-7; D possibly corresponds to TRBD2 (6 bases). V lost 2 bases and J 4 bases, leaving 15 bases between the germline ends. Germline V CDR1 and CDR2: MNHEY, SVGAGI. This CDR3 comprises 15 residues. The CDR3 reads CASSYRDSPSYEQYF. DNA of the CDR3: TGTGCCAGCAGTTACAGGGACTCTCCAAGTTACGAGCAGTACTTC.

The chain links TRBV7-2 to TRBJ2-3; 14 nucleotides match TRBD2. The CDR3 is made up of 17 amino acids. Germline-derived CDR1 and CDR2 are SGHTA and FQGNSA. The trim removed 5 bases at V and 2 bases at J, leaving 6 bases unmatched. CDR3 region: CASSEPGLAGVTDTQYF. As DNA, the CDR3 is TGTGCCAGCAGCGAGCCGGGACTAGCGGGAGTCACAGATACGCAGTATTTT.

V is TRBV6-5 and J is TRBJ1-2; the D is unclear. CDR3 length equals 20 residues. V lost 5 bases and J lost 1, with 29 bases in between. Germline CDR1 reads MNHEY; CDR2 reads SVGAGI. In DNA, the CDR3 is TGTGCCAGCAGTCCCACCCCGACGGGCAGGACCTCGCGGGGTAACTATGGCTACACCTTC. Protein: CASSPTPTGRTSRGNYGYTF.

CDR3 nucleotides: TGCAGTGCTAGTGGATTAGGTACTGAAGCTTTCTTT. It is translated as CSASGLGTEAFF. V gene TRBV20-1 combines with J gene TRBJ1-1; D is unresolved. V was clipped by 3 bases and J by 5 bases, with 10 bases between them. Germline V gene lookup returns CDR1 DFQATT and CDR2 SNEGSKA (reference sequence). CDR3 length: 12 amino acids.

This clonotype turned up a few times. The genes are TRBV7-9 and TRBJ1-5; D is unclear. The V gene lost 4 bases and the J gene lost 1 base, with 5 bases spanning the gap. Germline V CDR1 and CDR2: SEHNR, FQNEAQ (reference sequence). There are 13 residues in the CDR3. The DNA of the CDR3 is TGTGCCAGCAGCTCGTACAGCAATCAGCCCCAGCATTTT. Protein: CASSSYSNQPQHF.

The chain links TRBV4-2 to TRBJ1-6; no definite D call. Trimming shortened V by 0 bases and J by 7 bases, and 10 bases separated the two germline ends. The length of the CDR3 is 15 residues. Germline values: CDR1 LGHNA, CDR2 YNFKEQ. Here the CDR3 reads CASSQDLDRNSPLHF. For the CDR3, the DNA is TGTGCCAGCAGCCAAGATTTGGACCGAAATTCACCCCTCCACTTT.

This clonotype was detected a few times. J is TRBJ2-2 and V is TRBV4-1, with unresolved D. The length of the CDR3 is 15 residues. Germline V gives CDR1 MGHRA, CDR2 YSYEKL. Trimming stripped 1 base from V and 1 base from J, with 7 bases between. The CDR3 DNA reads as TGCGCCAGCAGCCAAGGGCCAGGGAACACCGGGGAGCTGTTTTTT. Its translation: CASSQGPGNTGELFF.

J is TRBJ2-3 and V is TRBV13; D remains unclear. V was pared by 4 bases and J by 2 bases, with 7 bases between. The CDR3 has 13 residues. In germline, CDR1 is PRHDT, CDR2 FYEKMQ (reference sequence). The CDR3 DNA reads TGTGCCAGCAGCTCACCCGACACAGATACGCAGTATTTT. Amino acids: CASSSPDTDTQYF. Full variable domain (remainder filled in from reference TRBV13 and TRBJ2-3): AAGVIQSPRHLIKEKRETATLKCYPIPRHDTVYWYQQGPGQDPQFLISFYEKMQSDKGSIPDRFSAQQFSDYHSELNMSSLELGDSALYFCASSSPDTDTQYFGPGTRLTVL.

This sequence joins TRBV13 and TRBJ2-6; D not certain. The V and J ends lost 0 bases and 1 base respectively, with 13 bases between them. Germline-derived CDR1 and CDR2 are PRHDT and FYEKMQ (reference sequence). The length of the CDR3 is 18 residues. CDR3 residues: CASSLGLSGWSGANVLTF. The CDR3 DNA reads TGTGCCAGCAGCTTAGGCCTCTCGGGTTGGTCTGGGGCCAACGTCCTGACTTTC.

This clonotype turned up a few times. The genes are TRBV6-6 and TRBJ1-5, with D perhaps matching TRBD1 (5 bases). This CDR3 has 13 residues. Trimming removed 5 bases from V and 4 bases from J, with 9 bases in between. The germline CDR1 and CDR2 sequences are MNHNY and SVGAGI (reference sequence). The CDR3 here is CASSRPGNQPQHF. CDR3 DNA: TGTGCCAGCAGTCGCCCAGGGAATCAGCCCCAGCATTTT.

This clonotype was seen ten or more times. CDR3 sequence reads: CASSENWVGLAGFTDTQYF. In nucleotides, the CDR3 is TGTGCCAGCAGCGAAAACTGGGTAGGACTAGCGGGGTTCACAGATACGCAGTATTTT. This rearrangement joins TRBV4-2 to TRBJ2-3; the match to TRBD2 covers 12 bases. The V segment lost 5 bases and the J segment 2 bases; nucleotides outside the gene matches: 14. The CDR3 extends over 19 amino acids. Looked up from germline, CDR1 is LGHNA and CDR2 is YNFKEQ.

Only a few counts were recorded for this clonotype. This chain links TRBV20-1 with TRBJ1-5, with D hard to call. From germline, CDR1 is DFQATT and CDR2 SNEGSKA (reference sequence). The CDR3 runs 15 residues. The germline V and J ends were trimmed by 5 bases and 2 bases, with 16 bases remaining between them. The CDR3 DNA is TGCAGTGCTCATACCGAATCATGGGGCAATCAGCCCCAGCATTTT. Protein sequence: CSAHTESWGNQPQHF.

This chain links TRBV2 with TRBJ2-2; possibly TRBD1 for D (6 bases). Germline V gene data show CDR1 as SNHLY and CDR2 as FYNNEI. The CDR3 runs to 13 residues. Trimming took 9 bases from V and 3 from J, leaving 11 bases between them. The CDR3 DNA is TGTGCCAGACGACAGGCCGACACCGGGGAGCTGTTTTTT. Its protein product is CARRQADTGELFF.

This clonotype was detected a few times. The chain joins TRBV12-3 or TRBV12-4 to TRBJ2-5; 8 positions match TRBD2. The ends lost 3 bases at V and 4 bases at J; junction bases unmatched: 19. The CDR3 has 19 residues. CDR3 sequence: CASSLVPIAGGIRGETQYF. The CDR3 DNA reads TGTGCCAGCAGTTTGGTTCCTATTGCGGGGGGAATCCGAGGAGAGACCCAGTACTTC.

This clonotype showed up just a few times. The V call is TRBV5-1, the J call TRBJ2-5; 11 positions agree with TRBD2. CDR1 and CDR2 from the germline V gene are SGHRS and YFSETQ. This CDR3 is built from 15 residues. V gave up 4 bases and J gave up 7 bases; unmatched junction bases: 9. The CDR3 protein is CASSRGTSGPRTQYF. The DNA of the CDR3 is TGCGCCAGCAGCCGGGGGACTAGCGGTCCCAGGACCCAGTACTTC.

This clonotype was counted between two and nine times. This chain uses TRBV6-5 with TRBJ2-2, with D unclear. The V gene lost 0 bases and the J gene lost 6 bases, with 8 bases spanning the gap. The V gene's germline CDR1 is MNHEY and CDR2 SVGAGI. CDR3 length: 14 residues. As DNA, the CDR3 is TGTGCCAGCAGTTACTCGGACGGTCCCGGGGAGCTGTTTTTT. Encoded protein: CASSYSDGPGELFF.

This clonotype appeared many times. In nucleotides, the CDR3 is TGCGCCAGCAGCTACGGCTCCTACAATGAGCAGTTCTTC. It specifies CASSYGSYNEQFF. The chain is built from TRBV4-3 and TRBJ2-1; no definite D call. The germline V gene has CDR1 LGHNA and CDR2 YSLEER. The CDR3 covers 13 residues. V was pared by 5 bases and J by 0 bases, with 5 bases between.

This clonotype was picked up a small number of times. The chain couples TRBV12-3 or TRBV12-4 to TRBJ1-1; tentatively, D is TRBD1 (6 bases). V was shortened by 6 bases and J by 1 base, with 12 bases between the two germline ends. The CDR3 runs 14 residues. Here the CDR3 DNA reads TGTGCCAGCAGCCCAGGGGAGGGGAACACTGAAGCTTTCTTT. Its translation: CASSPGEGNTEAFF.

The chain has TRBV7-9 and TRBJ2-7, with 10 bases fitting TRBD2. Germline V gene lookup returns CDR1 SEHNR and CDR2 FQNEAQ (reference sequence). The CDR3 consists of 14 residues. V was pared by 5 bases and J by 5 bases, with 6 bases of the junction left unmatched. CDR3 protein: CASSQAGGSHEQYF. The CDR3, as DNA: TGTGCCAGCAGCCAAGCGGGAGGGTCCCACGAGCAGTACTTC.

CDR3 region: CASSPGQGFQETQYF. For the CDR3, the DNA is TGTGCCAGCAGCCCGGGACAGGGCTTTCAAGAGACCCAGTACTTC. The genes are TRBV7-8 and TRBJ2-5; 9 bases line up with TRBD1. The CDR3 runs 15 residues. Per germline, CDR1 SGHVS and CDR2 FQNEAQ. With V trimmed by 5 bases and J by 2 bases, 6 bases remained unmatched.

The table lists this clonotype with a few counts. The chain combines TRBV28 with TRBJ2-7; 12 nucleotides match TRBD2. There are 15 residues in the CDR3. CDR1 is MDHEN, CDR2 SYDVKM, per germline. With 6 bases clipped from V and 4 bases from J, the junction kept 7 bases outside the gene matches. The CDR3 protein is CASSPGLAGSYEQYF. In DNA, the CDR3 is TGTGCCAGCAGCCCCGGACTAGCGGGATCGTACGAGCAGTACTTC. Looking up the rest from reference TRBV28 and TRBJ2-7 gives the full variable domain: DVKVTQSSRYLVKRTGEKVFLECVQDMDHENMFWYRQDPGLGLRLIYFSYDVKMKEKGDIPEGYSVSREKKERFSLILESASTNQTSMYLCASSPGLAGSYEQYFGPGTRLTVT.

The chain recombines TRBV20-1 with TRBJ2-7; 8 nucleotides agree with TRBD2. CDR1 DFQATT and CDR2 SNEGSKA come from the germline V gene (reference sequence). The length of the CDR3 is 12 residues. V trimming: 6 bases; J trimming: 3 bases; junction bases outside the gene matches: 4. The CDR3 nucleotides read TGCAGTGCCAGACTAGCGCGCTACGAGCAGTACTTC. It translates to CSARLARYEQYF.

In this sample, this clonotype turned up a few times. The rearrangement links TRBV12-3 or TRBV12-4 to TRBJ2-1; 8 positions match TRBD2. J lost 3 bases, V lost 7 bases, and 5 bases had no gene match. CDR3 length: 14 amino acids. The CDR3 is CASNAGGGYNEQFF. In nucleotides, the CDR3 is TGTGCCAGCAACGCGGGGGGCGGCTACAATGAGCAGTTCTTC.